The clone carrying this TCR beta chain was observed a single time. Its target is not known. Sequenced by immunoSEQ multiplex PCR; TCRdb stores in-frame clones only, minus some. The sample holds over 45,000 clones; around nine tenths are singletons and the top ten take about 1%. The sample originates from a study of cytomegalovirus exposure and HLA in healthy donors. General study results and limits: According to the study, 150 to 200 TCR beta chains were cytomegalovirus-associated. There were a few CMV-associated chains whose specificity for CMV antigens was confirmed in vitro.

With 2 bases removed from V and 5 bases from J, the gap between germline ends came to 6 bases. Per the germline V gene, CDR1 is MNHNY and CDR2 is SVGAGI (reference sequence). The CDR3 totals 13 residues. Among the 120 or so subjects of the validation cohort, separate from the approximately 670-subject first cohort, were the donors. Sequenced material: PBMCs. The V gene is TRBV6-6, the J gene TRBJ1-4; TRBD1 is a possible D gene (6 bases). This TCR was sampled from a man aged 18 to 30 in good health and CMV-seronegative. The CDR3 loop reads CASSYRGNEKLFF. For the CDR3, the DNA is TGTGCCAGCAGTTACAGGGGGAATGAAAAACTGTTTTTT.